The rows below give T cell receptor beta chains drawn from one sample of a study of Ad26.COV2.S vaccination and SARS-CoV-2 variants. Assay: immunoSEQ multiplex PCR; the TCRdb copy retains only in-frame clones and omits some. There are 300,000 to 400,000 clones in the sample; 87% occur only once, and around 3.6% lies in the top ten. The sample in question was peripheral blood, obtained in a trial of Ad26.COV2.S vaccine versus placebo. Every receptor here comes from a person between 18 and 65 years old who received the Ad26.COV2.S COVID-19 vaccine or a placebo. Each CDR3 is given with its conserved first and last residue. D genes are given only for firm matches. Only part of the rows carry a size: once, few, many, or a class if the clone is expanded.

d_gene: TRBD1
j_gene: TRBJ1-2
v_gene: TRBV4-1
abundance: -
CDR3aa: CASSQDRGRRNYGYTF
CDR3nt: TGCGCCAGCAGCCAAGACAGGGGGCGGCGGAACTATGGCTACACCTTC

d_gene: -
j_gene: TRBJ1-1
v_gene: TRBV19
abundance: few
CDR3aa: CASSIGQTNTEAFF
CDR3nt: TGTGCCAGTAGTATTGGACAGACGAACACTGAAGCTTTCTTT

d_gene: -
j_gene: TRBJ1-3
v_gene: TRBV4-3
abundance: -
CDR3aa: CASSLYRSSGNTIYF
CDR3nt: TGCGCCAGCAGCCTGTACCGGAGCTCTGGAAACACCATATATTTT

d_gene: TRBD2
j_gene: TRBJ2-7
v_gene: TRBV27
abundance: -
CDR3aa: CASSFKRGGLYEQYF
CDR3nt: TGTGCCAGCAGTTTTAAGCGGGGGGGCCTTTATGAGCAGTACTTC

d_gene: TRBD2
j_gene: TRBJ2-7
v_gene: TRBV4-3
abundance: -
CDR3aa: CASSPSGIREAAYEQYF
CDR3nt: TGCGCCAGCAGCCCCAGCGGGATCCGGGAGGCGGCCTACGAGCAGTACTTC

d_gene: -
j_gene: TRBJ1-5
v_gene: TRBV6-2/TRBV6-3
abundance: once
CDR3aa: CASTPGGGTNQPQHF
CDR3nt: TGTGCCAGCACCCCCGGGGGGGGGACCAATCAGCCCCAGCATTTT

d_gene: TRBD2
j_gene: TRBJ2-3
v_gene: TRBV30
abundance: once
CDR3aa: CAWRGWTSGGGDTQYF
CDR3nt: TGTGCCTGGAGAGGGTGGACTAGCGGGGGGGGCGATACGCAGTATTTT

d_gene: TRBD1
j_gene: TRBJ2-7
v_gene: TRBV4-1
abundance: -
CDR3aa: CASSAGTGKDEQYF
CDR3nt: TGCGCCAGCAGCGCCGGGACAGGGAAGGACGAGCAGTACTTC

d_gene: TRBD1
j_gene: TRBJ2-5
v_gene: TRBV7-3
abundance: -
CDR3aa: CASSSGQQETQYF
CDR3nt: TGTGCCAGCAGCTCGGGACAGCAAGAGACCCAGTACTTC

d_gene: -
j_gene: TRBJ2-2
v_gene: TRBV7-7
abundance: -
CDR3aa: CASSPLGQIAGELFF
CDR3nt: TGTGCTAGCAGCCCCTTAGGACAGATCGCCGGGGAGCTGTTTTTT

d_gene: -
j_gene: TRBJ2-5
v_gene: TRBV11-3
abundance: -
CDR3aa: CASSQGPGVETQYF
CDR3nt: TGTGCCAGCAGCCAGGGACCCGGCGTAGAGACCCAGTACTTC

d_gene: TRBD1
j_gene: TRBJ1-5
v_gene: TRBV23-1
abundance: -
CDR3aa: CASSRTQGTHSNQPQHF
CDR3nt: TGCGCCAGCAGTCGCACACAGGGGACCCATAGCAATCAGCCCCAGCATTTT

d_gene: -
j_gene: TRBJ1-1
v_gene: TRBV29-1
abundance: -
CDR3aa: CSAETGPNTEAFF
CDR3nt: TGCAGCGCCGAAACAGGGCCCAACACTGAAGCTTTCTTT

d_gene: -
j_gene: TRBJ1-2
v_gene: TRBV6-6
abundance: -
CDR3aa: CASTPNYGYTF
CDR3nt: TGTGCCAGCACTCCCAACTATGGCTACACCTTC

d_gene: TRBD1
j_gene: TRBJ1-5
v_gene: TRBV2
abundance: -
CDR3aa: CASRRGGSNQPQHF
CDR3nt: TGTGCCAGCAGGAGAGGGGGCTCTAATCAGCCCCAGCATTTT

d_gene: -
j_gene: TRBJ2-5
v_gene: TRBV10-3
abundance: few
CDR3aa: CAAAGGGETQYF
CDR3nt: TGTGCCGCTGCCGGGGGAGGAGAGACCCAGTACTTC

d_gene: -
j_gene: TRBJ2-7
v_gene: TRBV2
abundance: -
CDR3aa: CASSDRTTYEQYF
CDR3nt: TGTGCCAGCAGTGACAGGACTACCTACGAGCAGTACTTC

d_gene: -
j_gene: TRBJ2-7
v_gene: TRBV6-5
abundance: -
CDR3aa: CASSYSRLGEQYF
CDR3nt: TGTGCCAGCAGTTACTCGCGGTTGGGCGAGCAGTACTTC

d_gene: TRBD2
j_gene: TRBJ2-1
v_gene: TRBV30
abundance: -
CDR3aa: CAWSEARGGHEQFF
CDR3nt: TGTGCCTGGAGTGAAGCACGGGGGGGCCATGAGCAGTTCTTC

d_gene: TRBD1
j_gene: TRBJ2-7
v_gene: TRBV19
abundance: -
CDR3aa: CASSKLPGQGASYEQYF
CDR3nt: TGTGCCAGTAGTAAATTACCGGGACAGGGGGCCTCCTACGAGCAGTACTTC

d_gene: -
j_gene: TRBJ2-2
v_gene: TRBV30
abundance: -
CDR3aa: CACQRVRGVTGELFF
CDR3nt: TGTGCCTGCCAACGGGTCCGGGGAGTAACCGGGGAGCTGTTTTTT

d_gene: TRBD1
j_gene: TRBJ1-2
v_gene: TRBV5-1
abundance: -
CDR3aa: CASSPQGLDGYTF
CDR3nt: TGCGCCAGCAGTCCACAGGGGCTGGATGGCTACACCTTC

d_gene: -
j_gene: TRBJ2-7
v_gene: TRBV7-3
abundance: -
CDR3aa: CASSRGHGSYEQYF
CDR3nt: TGTGCCAGCAGCCGCGGACATGGATCCTACGAGCAGTACTTC

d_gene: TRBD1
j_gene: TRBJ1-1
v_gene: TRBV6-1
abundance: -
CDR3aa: CASSEALRGTGGVEAFF
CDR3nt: TGTGCCAGCAGTGAAGCGCTTCGAGGGACAGGGGGAGTTGAAGCTTTCTTT

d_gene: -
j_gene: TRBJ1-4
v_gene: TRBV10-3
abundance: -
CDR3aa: CAISDRGTNEKLFF
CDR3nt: TGTGCCATCAGTGATAGAGGAACTAATGAAAAACTGTTTTTT

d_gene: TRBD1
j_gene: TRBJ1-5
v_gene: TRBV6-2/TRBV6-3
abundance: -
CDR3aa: CASSYRQGTLSNQPQHF
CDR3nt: TGTGCCAGCAGTTACCGACAGGGGACGCTTAGCAATCAGCCCCAGCATTTT

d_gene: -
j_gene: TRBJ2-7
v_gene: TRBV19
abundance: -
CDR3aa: CASSIGAFPYEQYF
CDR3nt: TGTGCCAGTAGTATAGGGGCCTTCCCCTACGAGCAGTACTTC

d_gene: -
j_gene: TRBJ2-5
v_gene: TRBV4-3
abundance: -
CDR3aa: CASSHDRQETQYF
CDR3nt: TGCGCCAGCAGCCACGACAGACAAGAGACCCAGTACTTC

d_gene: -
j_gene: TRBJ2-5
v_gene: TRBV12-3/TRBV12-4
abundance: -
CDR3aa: CASSPPSWETQYF
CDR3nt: TGTGCCAGCAGTCCCCCCTCCTGGGAGACCCAGTACTTC

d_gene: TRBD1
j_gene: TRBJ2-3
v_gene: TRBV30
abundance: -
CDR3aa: CAWSGDGTGQHTQYF
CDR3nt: TGTGCCTGGAGTGGGGACGGGACAGGTCAACATACGCAGTATTTT

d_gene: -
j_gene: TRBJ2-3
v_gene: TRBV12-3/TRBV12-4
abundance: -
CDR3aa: CASSQRADTQYF
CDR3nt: TGTGCCAGCAGTCAGCGAGCAGATACGCAGTATTTT

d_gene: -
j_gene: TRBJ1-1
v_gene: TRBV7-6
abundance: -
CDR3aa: CASSLALGRDTEAFF
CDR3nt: TGTGCCAGCAGCTTAGCGTTGGGGCGGGACACTGAAGCTTTCTTT

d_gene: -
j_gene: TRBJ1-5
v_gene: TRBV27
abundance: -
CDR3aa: CASSPTRGHQPQHF
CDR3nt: TGTGCCAGCAGTCCAACCCGGGGCCATCAGCCCCAGCATTTT

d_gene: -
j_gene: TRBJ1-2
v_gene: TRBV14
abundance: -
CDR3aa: CASSSAGEGYTF
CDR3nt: TGTGCCAGCAGCTCGGCAGGGGAAGGCTACACCTTC

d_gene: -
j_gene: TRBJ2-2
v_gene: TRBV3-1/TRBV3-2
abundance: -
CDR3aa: CASSLLRGGGELFF
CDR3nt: TGTGCCAGCAGCCTTCTCAGGGGTGGCGGGGAGCTGTTTTTT

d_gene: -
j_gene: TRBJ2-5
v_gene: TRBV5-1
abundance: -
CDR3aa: CASSTSKQGGQETQYF
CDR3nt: TGCGCCAGCAGCACATCCAAACAGGGGGGGCAAGAGACCCAGTACTTC

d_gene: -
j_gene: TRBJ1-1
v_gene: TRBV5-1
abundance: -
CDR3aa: CASSRLTENTEAFF
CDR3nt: TGCGCCAGCAGCCGCCTGACAGAAAACACTGAAGCTTTCTTT

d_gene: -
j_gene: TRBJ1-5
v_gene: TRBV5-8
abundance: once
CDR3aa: CASSLGLSGYSNQPQHF
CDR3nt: TGTGCCAGCAGCTTGGGGCTTTCGGGGTATAGCAATCAGCCCCAGCATTTT

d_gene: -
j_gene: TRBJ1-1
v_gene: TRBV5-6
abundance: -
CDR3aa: CASSQEGEMNTEAFF
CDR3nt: TGTGCCAGCAGCCAGGAGGGAGAAATGAACACTGAAGCTTTCTTT

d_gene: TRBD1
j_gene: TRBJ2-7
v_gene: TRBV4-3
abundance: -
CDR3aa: CASSQDLVRGQGSNYEQYF
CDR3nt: TGCGCCAGCAGCCAAGATCTAGTCCGGGGACAGGGGAGCAACTACGAGCAGTACTTC

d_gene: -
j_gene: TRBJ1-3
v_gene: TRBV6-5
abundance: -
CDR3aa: CATGQYSGNTIYF
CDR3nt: TGTGCCACGGGACAATACTCTGGAAACACCATATATTTT

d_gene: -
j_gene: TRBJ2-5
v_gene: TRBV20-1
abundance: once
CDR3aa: CSARGETQYF
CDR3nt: TGCAGTGCTAGAGGGGAGACCCAGTACTTC

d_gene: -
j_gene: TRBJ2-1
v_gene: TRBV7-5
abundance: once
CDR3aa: CARRPISGQGYNEQFF
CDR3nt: TGTGCCAGAAGACCCATTTCGGGACAGGGTTACAATGAGCAGTTCTTC

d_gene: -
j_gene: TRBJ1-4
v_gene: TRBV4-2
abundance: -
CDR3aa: CASSQDPGPNEKLFF
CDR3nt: TGTGCCAGCAGCCAAGATCCAGGACCCAATGAAAAACTGTTTTTT

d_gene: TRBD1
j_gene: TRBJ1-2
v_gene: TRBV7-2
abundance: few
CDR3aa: CASSYTGGNYGYTF
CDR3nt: TGTGCCAGCAGCTACACAGGGGGCAACTATGGCTACACCTTC

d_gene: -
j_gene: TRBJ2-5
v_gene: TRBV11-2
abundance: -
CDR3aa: CASSPVGSSDETQYF
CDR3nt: TGTGCCAGCAGCCCGGTGGGGTCCAGCGATGAGACCCAGTACTTC

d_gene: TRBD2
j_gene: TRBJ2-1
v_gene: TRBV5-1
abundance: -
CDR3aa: CASSLESGGWDEQFF
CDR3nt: TGCGCCAGCAGCCTGGAGAGCGGGGGGTGGGATGAGCAGTTCTTC

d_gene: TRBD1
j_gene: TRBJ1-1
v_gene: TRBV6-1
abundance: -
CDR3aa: CASSELRRQGEAFF
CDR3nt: TGTGCCAGCAGTGAATTGAGGCGACAGGGTGAAGCTTTCTTT

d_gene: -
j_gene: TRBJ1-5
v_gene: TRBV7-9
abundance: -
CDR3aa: CASSSADRNQPQHF
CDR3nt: TGTGCCAGCAGTTCCGCCGACAGGAATCAGCCCCAGCATTTT

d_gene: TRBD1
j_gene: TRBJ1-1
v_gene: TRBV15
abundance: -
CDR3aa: CATSRDKGAGTEAFF
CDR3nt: TGTGCCACCAGCAGAGATAAGGGGGCGGGCACTGAAGCTTTCTTT

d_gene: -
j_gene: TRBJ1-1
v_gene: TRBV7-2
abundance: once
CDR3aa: CASSLRRLTRGTEAFF
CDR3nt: TGTGCCAGCAGCTTGCGCCGATTAACCCGGGGGACTGAAGCTTTCTTT

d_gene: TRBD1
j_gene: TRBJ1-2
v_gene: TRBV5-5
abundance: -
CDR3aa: CASSLDRGLYYGYTF
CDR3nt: TGTGCCAGCAGCTTGGACAGGGGGCTTTACTATGGCTACACCTTC

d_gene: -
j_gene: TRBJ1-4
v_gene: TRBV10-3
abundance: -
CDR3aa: CAISEWGTGNEKLFF
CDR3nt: TGTGCCATCAGTGAGTGGGGGACTGGGAATGAAAAACTGTTTTTT

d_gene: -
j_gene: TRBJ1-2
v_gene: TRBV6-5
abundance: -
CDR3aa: CASSYDGRAYYGYTF
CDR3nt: TGTGCCAGCAGTTACGACGGTAGGGCCTACTATGGCTACACCTTC

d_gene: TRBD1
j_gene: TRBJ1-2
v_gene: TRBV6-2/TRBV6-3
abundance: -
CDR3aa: CASSPDAGQVYGYTF
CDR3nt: TGTGCCAGCAGCCCCGACGCCGGACAGGTATATGGCTACACCTTC